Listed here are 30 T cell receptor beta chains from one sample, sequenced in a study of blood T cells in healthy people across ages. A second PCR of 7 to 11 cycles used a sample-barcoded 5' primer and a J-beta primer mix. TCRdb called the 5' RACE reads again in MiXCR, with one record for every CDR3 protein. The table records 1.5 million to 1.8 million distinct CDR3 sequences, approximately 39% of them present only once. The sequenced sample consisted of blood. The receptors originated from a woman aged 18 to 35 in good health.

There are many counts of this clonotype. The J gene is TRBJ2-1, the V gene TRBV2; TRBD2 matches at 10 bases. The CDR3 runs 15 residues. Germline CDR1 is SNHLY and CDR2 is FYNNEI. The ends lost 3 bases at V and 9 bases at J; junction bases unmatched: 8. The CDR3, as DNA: TGTGCCAGCAGTGATTGGCTAGCGGGAGTTGCTGAGCAGTTCTTC. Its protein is CASSDWLAGVAEQFF.

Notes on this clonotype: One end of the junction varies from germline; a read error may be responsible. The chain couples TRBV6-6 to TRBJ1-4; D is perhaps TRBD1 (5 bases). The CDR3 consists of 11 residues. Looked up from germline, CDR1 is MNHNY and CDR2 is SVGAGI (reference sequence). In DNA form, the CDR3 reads TGTGCCAGCAGTTTCCGGGACGAGCTGGTTTTT. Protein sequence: CASSFRDELVF.

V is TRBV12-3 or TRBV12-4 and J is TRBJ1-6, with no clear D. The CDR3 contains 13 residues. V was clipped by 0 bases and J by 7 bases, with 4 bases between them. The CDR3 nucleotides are TGTGCCAGCAGTTTAGCGAGGAATTCACCCCTCCACTTT. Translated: CASSLARNSPLHF.

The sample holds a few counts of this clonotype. CDR3 sequence: CAISIGGLEQYF. CDR3 DNA sequence: TGTGCCATCTCAATCGGGGGGCTCGAGCAGTACTTC. The chain employs TRBV10-3 and TRBJ2-4, with D possibly being TRBD2 (7 bases). Gene TRBJ2-7 matches the end of the DNA better, so the J call may be wrong. Germline CDR1 is ENHRY and CDR2 is SYGVKD. CDR3 length: 12 amino acids.

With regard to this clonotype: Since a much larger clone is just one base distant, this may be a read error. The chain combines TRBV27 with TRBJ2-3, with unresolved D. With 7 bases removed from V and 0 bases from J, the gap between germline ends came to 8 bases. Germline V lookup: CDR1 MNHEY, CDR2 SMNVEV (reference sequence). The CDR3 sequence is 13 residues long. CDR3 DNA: TGTGCCAGCAACCGCAGTAGCACAGATACGCAGTATTTT. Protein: CASNRSSTDTQYF.

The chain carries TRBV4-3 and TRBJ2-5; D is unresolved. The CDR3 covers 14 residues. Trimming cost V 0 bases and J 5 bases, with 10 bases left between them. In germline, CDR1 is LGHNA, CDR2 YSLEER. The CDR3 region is CASSQDFDFETQYF. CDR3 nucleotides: TGCGCCAGCAGCCAAGATTTTGATTTTGAGACCCAGTACTTC.

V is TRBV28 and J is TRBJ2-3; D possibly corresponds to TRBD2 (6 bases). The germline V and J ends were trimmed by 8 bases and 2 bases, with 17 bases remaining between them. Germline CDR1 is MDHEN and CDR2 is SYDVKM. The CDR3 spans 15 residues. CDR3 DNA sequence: TGTGCCAGCTGTCTGGCGGGATTGAACACAGATACGCAGTATTTT. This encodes CASCLAGLNTDTQYF.

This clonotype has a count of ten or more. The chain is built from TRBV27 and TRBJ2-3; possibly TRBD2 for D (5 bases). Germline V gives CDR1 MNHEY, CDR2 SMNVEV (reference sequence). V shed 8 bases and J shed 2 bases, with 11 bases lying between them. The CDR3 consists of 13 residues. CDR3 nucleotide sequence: TGTGCCAGCTTCGCGGGTTACACAGATACGCAGTATTTT. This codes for CASFAGYTDTQYF.

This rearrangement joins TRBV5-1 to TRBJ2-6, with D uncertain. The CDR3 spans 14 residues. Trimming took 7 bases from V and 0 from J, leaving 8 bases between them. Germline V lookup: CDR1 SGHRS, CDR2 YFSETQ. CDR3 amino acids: CASFQSSGANVLTF. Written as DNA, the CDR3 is TGCGCCAGCTTTCAGAGCTCTGGGGCCAACGTCCTGACTTTC.

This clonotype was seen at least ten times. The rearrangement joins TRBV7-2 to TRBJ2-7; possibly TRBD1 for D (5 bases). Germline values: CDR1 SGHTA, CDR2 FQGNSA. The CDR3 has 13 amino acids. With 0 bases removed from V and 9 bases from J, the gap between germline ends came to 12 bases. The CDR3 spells CASSLAETGLQYF. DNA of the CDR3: TGTGCCAGCAGCTTAGCGGAAACAGGTTTGCAGTACTTC.

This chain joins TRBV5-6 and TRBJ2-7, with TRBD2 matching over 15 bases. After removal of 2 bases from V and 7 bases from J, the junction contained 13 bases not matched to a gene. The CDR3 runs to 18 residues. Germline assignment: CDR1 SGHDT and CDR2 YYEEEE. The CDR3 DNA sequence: TGTGCCAGCAGCTTCGGGACTAGCGGGGGGTCCAGATACAATGAGCAGTACTTC. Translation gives CASSFGTSGGSRYNEQYF.

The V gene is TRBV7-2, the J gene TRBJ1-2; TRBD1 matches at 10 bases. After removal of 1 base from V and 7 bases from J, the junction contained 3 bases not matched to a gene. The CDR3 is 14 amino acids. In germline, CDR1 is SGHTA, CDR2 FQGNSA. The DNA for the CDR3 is TGTGCCAGCAGCTTAGGCGGGACAGGGGCTGGCTACACCTTC. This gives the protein CASSLGGTGAGYTF.

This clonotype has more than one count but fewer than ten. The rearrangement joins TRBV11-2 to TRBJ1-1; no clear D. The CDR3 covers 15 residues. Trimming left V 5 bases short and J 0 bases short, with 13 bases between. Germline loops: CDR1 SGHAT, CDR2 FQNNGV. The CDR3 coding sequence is TGTGCCAGCAGCCCCAACCTCGGGATGAACACTGAAGCTTTCTTT. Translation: CASSPNLGMNTEAFF.

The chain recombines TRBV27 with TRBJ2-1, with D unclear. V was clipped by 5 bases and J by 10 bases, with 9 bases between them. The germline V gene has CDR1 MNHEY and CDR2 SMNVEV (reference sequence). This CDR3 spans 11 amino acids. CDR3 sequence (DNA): TGTGCCAGCAGTCGGTATGGGGAGCAGTTCTTC. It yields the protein CASSRYGEQFF.

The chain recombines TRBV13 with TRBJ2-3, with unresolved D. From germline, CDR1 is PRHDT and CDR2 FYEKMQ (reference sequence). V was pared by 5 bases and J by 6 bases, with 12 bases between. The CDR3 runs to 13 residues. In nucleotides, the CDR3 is TGTGCCAGCAGCGGGCGTAACCTGGATACGCAGTATTTT. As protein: CASSGRNLDTQYF.

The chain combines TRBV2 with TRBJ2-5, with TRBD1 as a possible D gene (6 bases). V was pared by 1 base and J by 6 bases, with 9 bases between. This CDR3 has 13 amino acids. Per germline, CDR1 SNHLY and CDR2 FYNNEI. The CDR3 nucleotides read TGTGCCAGCAGTGAAGACAGGGATAAGACCCAGTACTTC. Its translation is CASSEDRDKTQYF.

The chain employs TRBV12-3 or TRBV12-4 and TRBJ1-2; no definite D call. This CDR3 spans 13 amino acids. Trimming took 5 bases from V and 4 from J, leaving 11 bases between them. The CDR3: CASSPRGSYGYTF. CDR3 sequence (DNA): TGTGCCAGCAGTCCTCGCGGCTCCTATGGCTACACCTTC.

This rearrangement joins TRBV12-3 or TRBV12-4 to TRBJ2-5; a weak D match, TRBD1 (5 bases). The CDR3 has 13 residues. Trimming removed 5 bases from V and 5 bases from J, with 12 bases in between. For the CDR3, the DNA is TGTGCCAGCAGTCCACTCAGGGTTGAGACCCAGTACTTC. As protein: CASSPLRVETQYF.

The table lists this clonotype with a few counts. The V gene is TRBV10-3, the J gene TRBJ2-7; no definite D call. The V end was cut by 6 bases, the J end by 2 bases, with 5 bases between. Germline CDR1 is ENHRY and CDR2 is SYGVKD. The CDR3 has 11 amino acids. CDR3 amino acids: CAIRQPYEQYF. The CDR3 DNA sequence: TGTGCCATCAGACAGCCCTACGAGCAGTACTTC.

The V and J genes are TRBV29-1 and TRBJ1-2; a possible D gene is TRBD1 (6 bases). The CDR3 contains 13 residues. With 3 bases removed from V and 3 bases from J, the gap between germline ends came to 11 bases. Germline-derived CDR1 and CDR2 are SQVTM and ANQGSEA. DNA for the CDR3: TGCAGCGTTGAGGACAGAACCCACTATGGCTACACCTTC. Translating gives CSVEDRTHYGYTF.

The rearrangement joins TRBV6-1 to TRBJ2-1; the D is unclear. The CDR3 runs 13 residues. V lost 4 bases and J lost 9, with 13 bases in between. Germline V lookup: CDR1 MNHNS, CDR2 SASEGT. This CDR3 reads CASSVGSLGEQFF. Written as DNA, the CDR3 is TGTGCCAGCAGTGTGGGCTCGCTGGGTGAGCAGTTCTTC.

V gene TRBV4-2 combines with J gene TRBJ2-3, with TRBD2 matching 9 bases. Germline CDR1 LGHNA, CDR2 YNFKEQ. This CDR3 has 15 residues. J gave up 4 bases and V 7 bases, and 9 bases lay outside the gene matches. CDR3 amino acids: CASNVVSGRSDTQYF. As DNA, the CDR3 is TGTGCCAGCAACGTTGTTAGCGGGAGATCAGATACGCAGTATTTT.

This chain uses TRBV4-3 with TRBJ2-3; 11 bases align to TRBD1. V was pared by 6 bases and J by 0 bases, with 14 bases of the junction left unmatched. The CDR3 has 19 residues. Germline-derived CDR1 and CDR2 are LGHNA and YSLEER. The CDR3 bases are TGCGCCAGCAGTTCCGGGACAGGGGGGACCCTATATAGCACAGATACGCAGTATTTT. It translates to CASSSGTGGTLYSTDTQYF.

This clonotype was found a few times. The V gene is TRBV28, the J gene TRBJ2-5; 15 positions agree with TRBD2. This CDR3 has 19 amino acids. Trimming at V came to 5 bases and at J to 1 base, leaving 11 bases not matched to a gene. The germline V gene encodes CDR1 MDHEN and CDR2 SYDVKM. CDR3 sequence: CASSLRSRTSGRAQETQYF. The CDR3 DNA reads TGTGCCAGCAGTCTTAGATCACGGACTAGCGGGAGGGCCCAAGAGACCCAGTACTTC.

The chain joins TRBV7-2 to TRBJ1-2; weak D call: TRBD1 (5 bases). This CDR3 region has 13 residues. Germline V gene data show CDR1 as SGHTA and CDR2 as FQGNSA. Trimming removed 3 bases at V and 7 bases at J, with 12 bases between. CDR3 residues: CASSLGRESGYTF. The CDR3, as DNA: TGTGCCAGCAGCTTGGGCAGGGAGAGTGGCTACACCTTC.

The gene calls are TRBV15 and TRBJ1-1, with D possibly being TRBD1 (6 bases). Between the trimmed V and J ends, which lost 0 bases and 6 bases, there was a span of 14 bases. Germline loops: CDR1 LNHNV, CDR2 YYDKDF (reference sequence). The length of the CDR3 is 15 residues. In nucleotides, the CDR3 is TGTGCCACCAGCAGAGACGGGGGGGCAGGCCCTGAAGCTTTCTTT. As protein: CATSRDGGAGPEAFF.

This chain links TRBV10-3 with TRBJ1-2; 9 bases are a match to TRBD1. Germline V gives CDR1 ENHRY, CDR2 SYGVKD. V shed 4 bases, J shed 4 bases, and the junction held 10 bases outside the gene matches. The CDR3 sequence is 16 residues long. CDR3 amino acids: CAISGPGQGRIYGYTF. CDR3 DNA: TGTGCCATCAGTGGACCGGGACAGGGACGCATCTATGGCTACACCTTC.

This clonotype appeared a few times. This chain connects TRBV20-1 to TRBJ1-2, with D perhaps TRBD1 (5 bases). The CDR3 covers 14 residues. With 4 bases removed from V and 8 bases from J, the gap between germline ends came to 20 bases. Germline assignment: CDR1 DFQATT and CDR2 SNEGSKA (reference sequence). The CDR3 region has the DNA TGCAGTGCTACCCGCGGAGGCAGGGAAAGCGGCTACACCTTC. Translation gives CSATRGGRESGYTF.

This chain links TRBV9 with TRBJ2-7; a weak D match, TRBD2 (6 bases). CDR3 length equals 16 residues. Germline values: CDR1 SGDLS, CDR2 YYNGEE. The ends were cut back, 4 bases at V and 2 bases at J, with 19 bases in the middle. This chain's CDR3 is CASSSKAGLLAYEQYF. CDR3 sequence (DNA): TGTGCCAGCAGCTCAAAGGCGGGGCTTTTGGCCTACGAGCAGTACTTC.

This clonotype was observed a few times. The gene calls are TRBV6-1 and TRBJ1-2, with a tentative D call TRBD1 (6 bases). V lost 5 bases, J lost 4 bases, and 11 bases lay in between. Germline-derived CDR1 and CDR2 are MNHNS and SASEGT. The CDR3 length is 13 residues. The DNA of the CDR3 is TGTGCCAGCAGTCGCGCAGGGGTCTATGGCTACACCTTC. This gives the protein CASSRAGVYGYTF.